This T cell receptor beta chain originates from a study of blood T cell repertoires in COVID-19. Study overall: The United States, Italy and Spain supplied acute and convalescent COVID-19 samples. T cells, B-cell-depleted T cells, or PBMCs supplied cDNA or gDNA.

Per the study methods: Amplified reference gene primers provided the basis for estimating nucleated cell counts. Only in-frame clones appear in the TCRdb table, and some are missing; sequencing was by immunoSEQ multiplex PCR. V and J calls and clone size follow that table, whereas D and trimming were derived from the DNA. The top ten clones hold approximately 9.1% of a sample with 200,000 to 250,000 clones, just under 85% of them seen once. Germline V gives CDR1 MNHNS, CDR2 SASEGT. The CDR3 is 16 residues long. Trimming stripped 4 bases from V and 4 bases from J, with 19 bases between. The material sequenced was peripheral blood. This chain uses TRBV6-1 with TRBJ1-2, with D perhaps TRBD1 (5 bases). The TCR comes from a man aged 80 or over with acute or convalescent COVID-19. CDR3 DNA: TGTGCCAGCAGTGTGGCAGGGTTTGTTCCTAGCTATGGCTACACCTTC. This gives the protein CASSVAGFVPSYGYTF.